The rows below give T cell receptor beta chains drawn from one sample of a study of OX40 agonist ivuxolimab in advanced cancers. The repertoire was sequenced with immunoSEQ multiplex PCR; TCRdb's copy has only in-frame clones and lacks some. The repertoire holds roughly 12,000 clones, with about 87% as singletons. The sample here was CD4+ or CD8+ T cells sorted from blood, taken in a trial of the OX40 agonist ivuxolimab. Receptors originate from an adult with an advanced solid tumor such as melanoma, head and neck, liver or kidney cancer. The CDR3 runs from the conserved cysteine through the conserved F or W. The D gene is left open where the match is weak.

CDR3aa: CASSAPLGGNTEAFF; d_gene: .; j_gene: TRBJ1-1; v_gene: TRBV9
CDR3aa: CASSFGENTEAFF; d_gene: .; j_gene: TRBJ1-1; v_gene: TRBV7-9
CDR3aa: CASSPPDNEQFF; d_gene: .; j_gene: TRBJ2-1; v_gene: TRBV9
CDR3aa: CASSKGLGSPLHF; d_gene: .; j_gene: TRBJ1-6; v_gene: TRBV7-6
CDR3aa: CASSLMTGTEAFF; d_gene: .; j_gene: TRBJ1-1; v_gene: TRBV7-9
CDR3aa: CASSPSHSYNEQFF; d_gene: .; j_gene: TRBJ2-1; v_gene: TRBV7-6
CDR3aa: CASSQLARAYNEQFF; d_gene: .; j_gene: TRBJ2-1; v_gene: TRBV4-3
CDR3aa: CASSGAGGPWNEQFF; d_gene: TRBD2; j_gene: TRBJ2-1; v_gene: TRBV7-9
CDR3aa: CASSQDSQGRSSYEQYF; d_gene: .; j_gene: TRBJ2-7; v_gene: TRBV4-1
CDR3aa: CASSLFSSLGGNEQFF; d_gene: .; j_gene: TRBJ2-1; v_gene: TRBV5-4
CDR3aa: CASRTLAGINEQYF; d_gene: TRBD2; j_gene: TRBJ2-7; v_gene: TRBV27
CDR3aa: CASPTQGLGRAPSYEQYF; d_gene: .; j_gene: TRBJ2-7; v_gene: TRBV25-1
CDR3aa: CASSLVQRESSYEQYF; d_gene: TRBD2; j_gene: TRBJ2-7; v_gene: TRBV7-2
CDR3aa: CASSTGLAGAFEQFF; d_gene: TRBD2; j_gene: TRBJ2-1; v_gene: TRBV9
CDR3aa: CASSPRGGGRPDTQYF; d_gene: TRBD2; j_gene: TRBJ2-3; v_gene: TRBV27
CDR3aa: CASFLAGVPEQYF; d_gene: TRBD2; j_gene: .; v_gene: TRBV2
CDR3aa: CSVNGFQDRGNEAFF; d_gene: TRBD1; j_gene: TRBJ1-1; v_gene: TRBV29-1
CDR3aa: CAWSGVVLTQPQHF; d_gene: .; j_gene: TRBJ1-5; v_gene: TRBV30
CDR3aa: CASSLGRTGVYNEQFF; d_gene: TRBD1; j_gene: TRBJ2-1; v_gene: TRBV11-3
CDR3aa: CASELAGGYEQYF; d_gene: TRBD2; j_gene: TRBJ2-7; v_gene: TRBV5-6
CDR3aa: CASSYSSGGKLFF; d_gene: .; j_gene: TRBJ1-4; v_gene: TRBV6-5
CDR3aa: CAISEPGQGSYEQYF; d_gene: TRBD1; j_gene: TRBJ2-7; v_gene: TRBV10-3
CDR3aa: CASSLETSGSGGTDTQYF; d_gene: TRBD2; j_gene: TRBJ2-3; v_gene: TRBV7-6
CDR3aa: CASTHRGWTGELFF; d_gene: TRBD1; j_gene: TRBJ2-2; v_gene: TRBV10-2
CDR3aa: CASSRGVNNLGGLIYTF; d_gene: .; j_gene: TRBJ1-2; v_gene: TRBV7-8
CDR3aa: CASKKLQGTELFF; d_gene: .; j_gene: TRBJ1-4; v_gene: TRBV7-9
CDR3aa: CASSFTDPFYEQYF; d_gene: .; j_gene: TRBJ2-7; v_gene: TRBV5-1
CDR3aa: CASSWGLANSYEQYF; d_gene: TRBD2; j_gene: TRBJ2-7; v_gene: TRBV11-2
CDR3aa: CASSNLGTDYNEQFF; d_gene: .; j_gene: TRBJ2-1; v_gene: TRBV28
CDR3aa: CASSLNPSGSGNTIYF; d_gene: .; j_gene: TRBJ1-3; v_gene: TRBV7-3
CDR3aa: CASSFPRSLQETQYF; d_gene: .; j_gene: TRBJ2-5; v_gene: TRBV5-1
CDR3aa: CASTETSGSAGELFF; d_gene: TRBD2; j_gene: TRBJ2-2; v_gene: TRBV6-4
CDR3aa: CASSPGTGNFGELFF; d_gene: TRBD1; j_gene: TRBJ2-2; v_gene: TRBV7-9
CDR3aa: CASSEFGGGGNQPQHF; d_gene: .; j_gene: TRBJ1-5; v_gene: TRBV6-1
CDR3aa: CASRNRDYEQYF; d_gene: .; j_gene: TRBJ2-7; v_gene: TRBV10-2
CDR3aa: CASSSPDRGDTIYF; d_gene: TRBD1; j_gene: TRBJ1-3; v_gene: TRBV2
CDR3aa: CASSQGTADQPQHF; d_gene: .; j_gene: TRBJ1-5; v_gene: TRBV4-2
CDR3aa: CASSLYNEQFF; d_gene: .; j_gene: TRBJ2-1; v_gene: TRBV9
CDR3aa: CASSVGGGSSYNEQFF; d_gene: .; j_gene: TRBJ2-1; v_gene: TRBV9
CDR3aa: CASSRDWGRFF; d_gene: .; j_gene: TRBJ2-1; v_gene: TRBV28
CDR3aa: CSAGAGRSYEQYF; d_gene: .; j_gene: TRBJ2-7; v_gene: TRBV29-1
CDR3aa: CASTTPLAGITDTQYF; d_gene: TRBD2; j_gene: TRBJ2-3; v_gene: TRBV2
CDR3aa: CASSLSNSYEQYF; d_gene: .; j_gene: TRBJ2-7; v_gene: TRBV27
CDR3aa: CASSLLGALYEQYF; d_gene: .; j_gene: TRBJ2-7; v_gene: TRBV14
CDR3aa: CASSYAGRNQPQHF; d_gene: .; j_gene: TRBJ1-5; v_gene: TRBV6-4